The present T cell receptor (beta chain) was sequenced within a study of molecular identifiers for immune sequencing clone quantification. One entry per CDR3 protein results from TCRdb running MiXCR on the PCR reads. Among nearly 650,000 distinct CDR3 sequences listed, roughly 23% were seen once. Germline V gene lookup returns CDR1 LGHNT and CDR2 FRNRAP. The CDR3 runs to 15 residues. The sample holds many counts of this clonotype. Relative to the germline gene, one junction end is altered; a read error may explain this. The source of this sequence is a human donor in good health. Some libraries in this study had Jurkat cell RNA spiked in. V is TRBV12-5 and J is TRBJ2-2; D is possibly TRBD2 (5 bases). The sequenced sample consisted of naive CD8+ T cells from blood, with Jurkat cell RNA spiked in. Subset given: FACS-sorted CD8+CD4-CCR7+CD45RA+ naive T cells. In DNA, the CDR3 is TGTGCTAGCGGTTTGGTAAGCGGAATGGCCGGGGAGCTGTTTTTT. This encodes CASGLVSGMAGELFF.